A selection of T cell receptor beta chains follows, all from one sample in a study of PD-1 blockade in classical Hodgkin lymphoma. Libraries were prepared by immunoSEQ multiplex PCR; TCRdb keeps only in-frame clonotypes and omits some of them. The sample gives approximately 79,000 clones, 80% to 95% of which show up once; roughly 3% is in the top ten. Sequencing was performed on peripheral blood mononuclear cells (PBMCs), taken before the second cycle of nivolumab. Receptors were obtained from a human donor with classical Hodgkin lymphoma. CDR3s include the opening cysteine and the closing phenylalanine or tryptophan. The D gene is left open where the match is weak. The size of a clone is reported for some rows only, either as once, few or many, or as a class for expanded clones.

>TRBV4-1|NA|NA|TRBJ2-2
CASSRSDLTNTGELFF
TGCGCCAGCAGCCGCTCGGACTTAACGAACACCGGGGAGCTGTTTTTT
>TRBV14|TRBD2|NA|TRBJ2-7
CASSYTSGTYEQYF
TGTGCCAGCAGCTACACTAGCGGAACCTACGAGCAGTACTTC
>TRBV9|NA|once|TRBJ2-3
CASSERDRRADTQYF
TGTGCCAGCAGCGAGAGGGACCGTAGGGCAGATACGCAGTATTTT
>TRBV30|NA|NA|TRBJ1-1
CAWSGGRLNTEAFF
TGTGCCTGGAGTGGGGGACGGCTGAACACTGAAGCTTTCTTT
>TRBV4-2|NA|NA|TRBJ1-1
CASKGKGMNTEAFF
TGTGCCAGCAAGGGGAAAGGAATGAACACTGAAGCTTTCTTT
>TRBV29-1|NA|NA|TRBJ2-1
CSVVNGAPSEQFF
TGCAGCGTTGTGAACGGCGCCCCCAGTGAGCAGTTCTTC
>TRBV28|TRBD1|NA|TRBJ1-4
CASSLRRTGNEKLFF
TGTGCCAGCAGTTTAAGAAGGACAGGGAATGAAAAACTGTTTTTT
>TRBV19|TRBD2|NA|TRBJ2-7
CASSPGTSGSVYEQYF
TGTGCCAGTAGTCCGGGGACTAGCGGGAGTGTCTACGAGCAGTACTTC
>TRBV19|TRBD2|NA|TRBJ2-3
CASSWASGSTDTQYF
TGTGCCAGTAGTTGGGCTAGCGGAAGCACAGATACGCAGTATTTT
>TRBV7-8|NA|NA|TRBJ2-5
CASSLALRDPQETQYF
TGTGCCAGCAGCTTAGCGCTGCGGGACCCCCAAGAGACCCAGTACTTC
>TRBV7-6|TRBD2|NA|TRBJ2-1
CASTLGTTGYNEQFF
TGTGCCAGCACACTAGGGACTACCGGCTACAATGAGCAGTTCTTC
>TRBV9|TRBD1|once|TRBJ2-7
CASSVSDRAHEQYF
TGTGCCAGCAGCGTCTCGGACAGGGCCCACGAGCAGTACTTC
>TRBV28|TRBD1|NA|TRBJ2-7
CASSLWTGGVAEQYF
TGTGCCAGCAGTCTCTGGACAGGGGGAGTGGCCGAGCAGTACTTC
>TRBV2|TRBD2|once|TRBJ2-7
CASSDYRLAGGSYEQYF
TGTGCCAGCAGTGATTACCGGCTAGCGGGGGGTTCCTACGAGCAGTACTTC
>TRBV7-8|NA|once|TRBJ1-4
CASSLRWAAREKLFF
TGTGCCAGCAGCTTACGATGGGCAGCCCGTGAAAAACTGTTTTTT
>TRBV7-2|NA|NA|TRBJ1-4
CASSLEAGRREKLFF
TGTGCCAGCAGCTTAGAGGCTGGCCGGCGGGAAAAACTGTTTTTT
>TRBV30|NA|NA|TRBJ1-3
CAWSVRGPSGNTIYF
TGTGCCTGGAGTGTTCGGGGTCCCTCTGGAAACACCATATATTTT
>TRBV7-2|NA|once|TRBJ2-3
CASSLGGRGDTQYF
TGTGCCAGCAGCTTAGGCGGCAGGGGAGATACGCAGTATTTT
>TRBV6-5|NA|NA|TRBJ2-5
CASSYSVAPGEETQYF
TGTGCCAGCAGTTACTCGGTAGCTCCGGGAGAAGAGACCCAGTACTTC
>TRBV11-3|NA|NA|TRBJ2-2
CASSLEESNTGELFF
TGTGCCAGCAGCTTAGAGGAGTCGAACACCGGGGAGCTGTTTTTT
>TRBV4-1|NA|NA|TRBJ1-2
CASSPLLTALYGYTF
TGCGCCAGCAGCCCCTTGTTGACGGCGCTCTATGGCTACACCTTC
>TRBV5-1|TRBD2|NA|TRBJ2-5
CARVGREEETQYF
TGCGCCAGGGTAGGACGGGAGGAGGAGACCCAGTACTTC
>TRBV27|NA|NA|TRBJ2-5
CASSFVRGPRETQYF
TGTGCCAGCAGTTTCGTACGGGGGCCACGGGAGACCCAGTACTTC
>TRBV5-1|NA|NA|TRBJ1-3
CASSLVRADSGNTIYF
TGCGCCAGCAGCTTGGTCAGGGCAGACTCTGGAAACACCATATATTTT
>TRBV19|NA|once|TRBJ2-6
CASSISRDSGANVLTF
TGTGCCAGTAGTATTTCCCGGGACTCTGGGGCCAACGTCCTGACTTTC
>TRBV9|TRBD2|NA|TRBJ2-1
CASSVGSSGSSHNEQFF
TGTGCCAGCAGCGTAGGGTCTAGCGGGAGTTCCCACAATGAGCAGTTCTTC
>TRBV11-2|NA|NA|TRBJ2-3
CASSLFPDTQYF
TGTGCCAGCAGCTTATTCCCAGATACGCAGTATTTT
>TRBV6-5|TRBD1|few|TRBJ1-4
CASSRPGTANEKLFF
TGTGCCAGCAGTAGACCCGGGACAGCAAATGAAAAACTGTTTTTT
>TRBV28|NA|NA|TRBJ1-5
CASKTRIGGWGNQPQHF
TGTGCCAGCAAAACGAGAATCGGGGGCTGGGGCAATCAGCCCCAGCATTTT
>TRBV11-2|TRBD1|NA|TRBJ1-5
CASSLGQSSNQPQHF
TGTGCCAGCAGCTTGGGACAGTCTAGCAATCAGCCCCAGCATTTT
>TRBV19|NA|NA|TRBJ2-2
CASNGRVSNTGELFF
TGTGCCAGTAACGGCAGGGTCTCGAACACCGGGGAGCTGTTTTTT
>TRBV5-1|NA|once|TRBJ2-5
CASSLGTISETQYF
TGCGCCAGCAGCTTGGGGACTATCTCGGAGACCCAGTACTTC
>TRBV4-2|TRBD1|NA|TRBJ2-7
CASSQDGWGQGLDEQYF
TGTGCCAGCAGCCAAGACGGTTGGGGACAGGGGTTAGACGAGCAGTACTTC
>TRBV15|TRBD2|NA|TRBJ2-3
CATSSSGLAGSYTDTQYF
TGTGCCACCAGCTCCTCGGGGCTAGCGGGCTCTTACACAGATACGCAGTATTTT
>TRBV2|TRBD2|NA|TRBJ2-7
CASSGISGRSRSYEQYF
TGTGCCAGCAGTGGTATTAGCGGGAGGTCACGGTCCTACGAGCAGTACTTC
>TRBV7-9|NA|NA|TRBJ1-1
CASSLWGGRNTEAFF
TGTGCCAGCAGCTTATGGGGGGGTAGGAACACTGAAGCTTTCTTT
>TRBV29-1|TRBD1|NA|TRBJ2-1
CSFLQGGTYNEQFF
TGCAGCTTTTTACAGGGGGGTACCTACAATGAGCAGTTCTTC
>TRBV5-1|TRBD1|NA|TRBJ1-4
CASSLVGTALTNEKLFF
TGCGCCAGCAGCTTGGTCGGGACAGCGTTAACTAATGAAAAACTGTTTTTT